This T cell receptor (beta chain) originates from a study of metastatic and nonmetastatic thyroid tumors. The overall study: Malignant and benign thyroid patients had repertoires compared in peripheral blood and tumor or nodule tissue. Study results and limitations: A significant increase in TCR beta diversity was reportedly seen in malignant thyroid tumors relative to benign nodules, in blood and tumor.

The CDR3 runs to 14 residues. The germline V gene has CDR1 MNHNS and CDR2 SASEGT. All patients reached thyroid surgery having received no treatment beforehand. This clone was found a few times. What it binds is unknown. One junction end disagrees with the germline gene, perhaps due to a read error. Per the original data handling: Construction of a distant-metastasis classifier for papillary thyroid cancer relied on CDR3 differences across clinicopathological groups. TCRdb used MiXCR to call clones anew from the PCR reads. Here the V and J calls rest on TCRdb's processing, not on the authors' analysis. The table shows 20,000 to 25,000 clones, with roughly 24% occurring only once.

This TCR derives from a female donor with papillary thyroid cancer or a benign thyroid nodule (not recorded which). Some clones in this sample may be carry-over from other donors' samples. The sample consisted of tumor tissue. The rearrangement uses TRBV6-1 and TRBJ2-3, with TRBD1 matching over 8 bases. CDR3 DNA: TGTGCCAGCAGTGAAGGACAGGGGCCAGATATGCAGTATTTT. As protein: CASSEGQGPDMQYF.